This T cell receptor (beta chain) was retrieved from a study of blood T cell repertoires in COVID-19. Study in general: PBMCs, B-cell-depleted T cells, or T cells provided the cDNA or gDNA that made up the material.

The data were produced by immunoSEQ multiplex PCR, yet TCRdb's version contains in-frame clones alone and is incomplete. The sample has 300,000 to 350,000 clones, about nine tenths seen once. People in the exposed group encountered a COVID-19 case within 2 weeks before entering the study. Germline V gene lookup returns CDR1 SQVTM and CDR2 ANQGSEA. The CDR3 is made up of 15 amino acids. V trimming: 7 bases; J trimming: 6 bases; junction bases outside the gene matches: 12. The clonotype comes from a woman younger than 45 who had been exposed to COVID-19. What was sequenced was PBMCs or T cells enriched from blood (not recorded which). This chain links TRBV29-1 with TRBJ2-1; 10 nucleotides agree with TRBD2. CDR3 sequence reads: CSGLAGGGWGNEQFF. The CDR3 region has the DNA TGCAGCGGGTTAGCGGGAGGCGGTTGGGGCAATGAGCAGTTCTTC.